This entry lists 5 T cell receptor beta chains sequenced from one sample in a study of early T cells in non-severe SARS-CoV-2 infection. Each CDR3 protein gets one entry after TCRdb re-called the 5' RACE reads with MiXCR. This table has more than 15,000 distinct CDR3 sequences, around 5.8% appearing once. This material consisted of whole blood, taken at baseline. The receptors originated from an adult who was a healthcare worker with PCR-confirmed SARS-CoV-2 infection or an uninfected control (not recorded which).

V usage is TRBV28 and J usage is TRBJ1-6; D remains ambiguous. V was pared by 6 bases and J by 5 bases, with 8 bases between. CDR1 is MDHEN, CDR2 SYDVKM, per germline. This CDR3 comprises 13 residues. CDR3 nucleotides: TGTGCCAGCAGCGGGGTAAATAATTCACCCCTCCACTTT. Amino acids: CASSGVNNSPLHF. Filled out from reference TRBV28 and TRBJ1-6, the complete variable domain reads DVKVTQSSRYLVKRTGEKVFLECVQDMDHENMFWYRQDPGLGLRLIYFSYDVKMKEKGDIPEGYSVSREKKERFSLILESASTNQTSMYLCASSGVNNSPLHFGNGTRLTVT.

This clonotype was picked up many times. CDR3 sequence: CASSLVGTAGNEQFF. CDR3 DNA: TGTGCCAGCAGCTTAGTAGGGACGGCTGGCAATGAGCAGTTCTTC. This chain uses TRBV7-6 with TRBJ2-1; D could derive from TRBD1 or TRBD2 (5 bases each). Germline assignment: CDR1 SGHVS and CDR2 FNYEAQ. The CDR3 extends over 15 amino acids. Trimming removed 1 base from V and 6 bases from J, with 13 bases in between.

This clonotype was observed many times. The rearrangement uses TRBV5-1 and TRBJ1-1; 7 positions match TRBD1. Germline loops: CDR1 SGHRS, CDR2 YFSETQ. The CDR3 totals 13 residues. Trimming removed 3 bases from V and 8 bases from J; junction bases left unmatched: 7. The chain's CDR3 is CASSSGQPREAFF. CDR3 DNA sequence: TGCGCCAGCAGCTCGGGACAGCCTAGAGAAGCTTTCTTT.

This clonotype was observed many times. The chain joins TRBV7-2 to TRBJ1-3; D remains unclear. Germline V gene data show CDR1 as SGHTA and CDR2 as FQGNSA. V was shortened by 2 bases and J by 5 bases, with 13 bases between the two germline ends. CDR3 length equals 15 residues. Here the CDR3 reads CASSLSGNTRNTIYF. DNA for the CDR3: TGTGCCAGCAGCTTAAGCGGGAATACACGAAACACCATATATTTT.

This clonotype was seen repeatedly, ten times or more. The chain is built from TRBV7-7 and TRBJ2-5; no reliable D call. Germline-derived CDR1 and CDR2 are SSHAT and FNYEAQ (reference sequence). The ends were cut back, 2 bases at V and 5 bases at J, with 15 bases in the middle. CDR3 length: 15 residues. DNA for the CDR3: TGTGCCAGCAGCTTACTCGCTAGTGGTACCGAGACCCAGTACTTC. Encoded protein: CASSLLASGTETQYF.